This passage covers 14 T cell receptor beta chains from one sample sequenced in a study of T cells in Graves' hyperthyroidism and ophthalmopathy. Template material for amplifying TCR beta CDR3 regions consisted of RNA transcripts. First-round RT-PCR with HTBI primers amplified the TCR CDR3 region. TCRdb redid the calling of the multiplex PCR reads with MiXCR, one entry per CDR3 protein. The sample records approximately 530,000 distinct CDR3 sequences, just under 20% being singletons. Sequencing used blood. The receptors here all came from a middle-aged man with Graves' ophthalmopathy.

This clonotype has more than one count but fewer than ten. This rearrangement joins TRBV20-1 to TRBJ1-2, with D uncertain. The CDR3 loop spans 14 amino acids. Germline lookup yields CDR1 DFQATT and CDR2 SNEGSKA (reference sequence). Trimming cost V 4 bases and J 2 bases, with 14 bases left between them. This CDR3 is CSATAPQSNYGYTF. As DNA, the CDR3 is TGCAGTGCTACGGCACCCCAAAGCAACTATGGCTACACCTTC.

There are many counts of this clonotype. V gene TRBV5-1 combines with J gene TRBJ2-5; 10 bases agree with TRBD2. This CDR3 has 15 amino acids. Germline trimming cut 8 bases from V and 2 bases from J; bases unmatched to any gene: 9. Germline-derived CDR1 and CDR2 are SGHRS and YFSETQ. The CDR3 spells CASQTSGLLQETQYF. CDR3 nucleotides: TGCGCCAGTCAGACTAGCGGGCTCTTACAAGAGACCCAGTACTTC.

This clonotype was recorded many times. The genes are TRBV6-1 and TRBJ1-2; D gene ambiguous. Germline V CDR1 and CDR2: MNHNS, SASEGT. CDR3 length: 12 residues. With 4 bases removed from V and 8 bases from J, the gap between germline ends came to 11 bases. Here the CDR3 reads CASSVGAKGYTF. CDR3 bases: TGTGCCAGCAGTGTGGGAGCGAAGGGCTACACCTTC.

This clonotype was observed many times. J is TRBJ2-3 and V is TRBV5-1; 7 bases are shared with TRBD1. The CDR3 has 15 amino acids. Germline assignment: CDR1 SGHRS and CDR2 YFSETQ. The junction had 6 bases not matched to a gene; V was cut back by 1 base and J by 4 bases. CDR3 residues: CASSLPTGTADTQYF. CDR3 DNA sequence: TGCGCCAGCAGCTTGCCGACAGGGACGGCAGATACGCAGTATTTT.

In its sample, this clonotype was seen many times. The chain links TRBV2 to TRBJ1-2; D may be TRBD1 (6 bases). Germline V CDR1 and CDR2: SNHLY, FYNNEI. The CDR3 is 14 residues long. V was trimmed by 4 bases and J by 4 bases, leaving 13 bases between them. CDR3 bases: TGTGCCAGCAGTGTTACAGGGAACGGCTATGGCTACACCTTC. Its translation: CASSVTGNGYGYTF.

The chain combines TRBV6-5 with TRBJ2-1, with TRBD2 identical over 8 bases. The CDR3 has 14 amino acids. V shed 2 bases and J 5 bases; nucleotides not matched to a gene: 2. Germline V gene lookup returns CDR1 MNHEY and CDR2 SVGAGI. The CDR3 DNA sequence: TGTGCCAGCAGTTACGCCGGGGGGGACAATGAGCAGTTCTTC. This translates into CASSYAGGDNEQFF.

This chain's CDR3 is CATSRVGNTIYF. The DNA for the CDR3 is TGTGCCACCAGCAGGGTTGGAAACACCATATATTTT. J is TRBJ1-3 and V is TRBV15; D is unclear. Trimming pared 3 bases from V and 3 bases from J, leaving 3 bases between. CDR1 and CDR2 from the germline V gene are LNHNV and YYDKDF (reference sequence). This CDR3 has 12 amino acids.

The chain joins TRBV14 to TRBJ2-2; the match to TRBD2 covers 9 bases. The CDR3 is made up of 15 amino acids. Per germline, CDR1 SGHDN and CDR2 FVKESK. J gave up 6 bases and V 0 bases, and 2 bases lay outside the gene matches. This chain's CDR3 is CASSQDLAGAGELFF. The DNA of the CDR3 is TGTGCCAGCAGCCAAGATTTAGCGGGAGCCGGGGAGCTGTTTTTT.

This chain connects TRBV19 to TRBJ1-4; D ambiguous. Per germline, CDR1 LNHDA and CDR2 SQIVND (reference sequence). Trimming took off 9 bases at V and 2 bases at J, with 13 bases between the two ends. There are 14 residues in the CDR3. Here the CDR3 DNA reads TGTGCCAGCCAAAGGGCCCGCACTAATGAAAAACTGTTTTTT. Protein: CASQRARTNEKLFF. Full variable domain (remainder filled in from reference TRBV19 and TRBJ1-4): DGGITQSPKYLFRKEGQNVTLSCEQNLNHDAMYWYRQDPGQGLRLIYYSQIVNDFQKGDIAEGYSVSREKKESFPLTVTSAQKNPTAFYLCASQRARTNEKLFFGSGTQLSVL.

This clonotype was seen ten or more times. The chain links TRBV30 to TRBJ2-7; TRBD2 agrees at 8 bases. The CDR3 totals 13 residues. The J segment lost 5 bases and the V segment lost 4 bases, leaving 7 bases of the junction unmatched. The germline gives CDR1 GTSNPN, CDR2 SVGIG (reference sequence). The CDR3 here is CAWKSGGYDEQYF. The CDR3 region has the DNA TGTGCCTGGAAGAGCGGGGGATATGACGAGCAGTACTTC.

The genes are TRBV7-8 and TRBJ2-7, with 9 bases matching TRBD2. The ends lost 3 bases at V and 2 bases at J; junction bases unmatched: 2. Germline-derived CDR1 and CDR2 are SGHVS and FQNEAQ. This CDR3 has 14 residues. The CDR3 is CASSLSSGAYEQYF. The CDR3 bases are TGTGCCAGCAGCTTGTCTAGCGGGGCCTACGAGCAGTACTTC.

This clonotype was found many times. The CDR3 here is CASEGDGFSTDTQYF. CDR3 nucleotides: TGCGCCAGCGAGGGGGACGGATTTAGCACAGATACGCAGTATTTT. The V gene is TRBV5-1, the J gene TRBJ2-3, with D possibly TRBD1 on 6 matching bases. Looked up from germline, CDR1 is SGHRS and CDR2 is YFSETQ. The CDR3 consists of 15 residues. The germline V and J ends were trimmed by 7 bases and 0 bases, with 15 bases remaining between them. The whole variable domain, remainder taken from reference TRBV5-1 and TRBJ2-3, is KAGVTQTPRYLIKTRGQQVTLSCSPISGHRSVSWYQQTPGQGLQFLFEYFSETQRNKGNFPGRFSGRQFSNSRSEMNVSTLELGDSALYLCASEGDGFSTDTQYFGPGTRLTVL.

This clonotype was observed a handful of times. The chain combines TRBV20-1 with TRBJ2-7; D call uncertain. This CDR3 has 14 amino acids. Trimming removed 1 base at V and 3 bases at J, with 13 bases between. The germline V gene has CDR1 DFQATT and CDR2 SNEGSKA (reference sequence). CDR3 region: CSARGGRLDYEQYF. CDR3 DNA sequence: TGCAGTGCTAGAGGGGGAAGGTTGGACTACGAGCAGTACTTC.

A note on this clonotype: The CDR3 does not close with the conserved phenylalanine or tryptophan, likely indicating a read error. J is TRBJ1-2 and V is TRBV6-1; D is uncertain. Trimming took off 4 bases at V and 3 bases at J, with 12 bases between the two ends. This CDR3 region has 14 residues. Germline CDR1 is MNHNS and CDR2 is SASEGT. The CDR3 sequence is CASSVSWADYGYTL. The CDR3 region has the DNA TGTGCCAGCAGTGTCTCGTGGGCAGACTATGGCTACACCCTC.